This T cell receptor beta chain was profiled in a study of T-cell reconstitution after alpha-beta-depleted transplantation in children. Study observations and caveats: T cells produced anew were the main source of T-cell counts and diversity one year after transplant.

V shed 4 bases and J 5 bases; nucleotides not matched to a gene: 10. Germline CDR1 is MNHEY and CDR2 is SVGAGI. The CDR3 is 15 residues long. Unique molecular identifiers were incorporated into the prepared TCRbeta library. In TCRdb, the PCR reads were re-called with MiXCR into one record per CDR3 protein. Of 600,000 or so distinct CDR3 sequences listed, roughly 23% are singletons. Of note for this clonotype: No antigen is known for it.

The J gene is TRBJ2-5, the V gene TRBV6-5; TRBD2 aligns across 7 bases. The sample here was PBMCs, mostly from graft donor cells, taken 360 days after TCRalphabeta/CD19-depleted stem cell transplant. The source of this sequence is a boy younger than two who had a stem cell transplant for acute myeloid leukemia, so the T cells may come from the graft donor. The CDR3 loop reads CASSFRGGVKETQYF. The CDR3 nucleotides read TGTGCCAGCAGTTTCCGCGGGGGAGTCAAGGAGACCCAGTACTTC.